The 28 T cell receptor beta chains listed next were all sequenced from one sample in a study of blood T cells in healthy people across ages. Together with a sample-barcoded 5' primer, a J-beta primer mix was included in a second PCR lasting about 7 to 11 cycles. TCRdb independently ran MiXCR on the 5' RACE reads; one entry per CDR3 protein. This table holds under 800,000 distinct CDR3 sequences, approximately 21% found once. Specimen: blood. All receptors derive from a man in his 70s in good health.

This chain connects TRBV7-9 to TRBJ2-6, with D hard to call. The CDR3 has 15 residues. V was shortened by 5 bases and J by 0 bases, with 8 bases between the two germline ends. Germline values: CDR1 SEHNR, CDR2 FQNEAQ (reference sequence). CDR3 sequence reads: CASSPRYSGANVLTF. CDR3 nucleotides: TGTGCCAGCAGCCCCCGGTACTCTGGGGCCAACGTCCTGACTTTC.

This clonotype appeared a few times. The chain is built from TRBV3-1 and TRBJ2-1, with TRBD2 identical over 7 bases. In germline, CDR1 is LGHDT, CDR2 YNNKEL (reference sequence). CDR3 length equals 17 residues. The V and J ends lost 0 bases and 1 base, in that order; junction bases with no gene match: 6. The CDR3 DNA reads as TGTGCCAGCAGCCAAGATGTAGGCGGGAGATCCTACAATGAGCAGTTCTTC. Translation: CASSQDVGGRSYNEQFF.

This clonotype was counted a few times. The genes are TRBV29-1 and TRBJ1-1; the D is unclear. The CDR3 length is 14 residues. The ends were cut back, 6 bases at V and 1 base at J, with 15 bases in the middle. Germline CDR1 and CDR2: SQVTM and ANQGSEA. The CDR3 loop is CSVETGWKNTEAFF. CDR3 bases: TGCAGCGTAGAGACGGGGTGGAAGAACACTGAAGCTTTCTTT. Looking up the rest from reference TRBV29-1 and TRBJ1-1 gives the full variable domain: SAVISQKPSRDICQRGTSLTIQCQVDSQVTMMFWYRQQPGQSLTLIATANQGSEATYESGFVIDKFPISRPNLTFSTLTVSNMSPEDSSIYLCSVETGWKNTEAFFGQGTRLTVV.

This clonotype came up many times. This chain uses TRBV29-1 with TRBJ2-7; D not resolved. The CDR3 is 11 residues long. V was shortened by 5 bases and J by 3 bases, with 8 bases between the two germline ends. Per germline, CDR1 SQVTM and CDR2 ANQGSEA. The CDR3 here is CSVFGSYEQYF. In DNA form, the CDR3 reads TGCAGCGTTTTTGGCAGCTACGAGCAGTACTTC.

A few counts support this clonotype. The CDR3 loop reads CSARENAGFSYEQYF. The CDR3 coding sequence is TGCAGTGCTAGAGAAAACGCGGGATTCTCCTACGAGCAGTACTTC. This rearrangement joins TRBV20-1 to TRBJ2-5; perhaps TRBD2 as D (6 bases). The J call may be faulty, since TRBJ2-7 better matches the DNA end. This CDR3 contains 15 residues. The germline gives CDR1 DFQATT, CDR2 SNEGSKA (reference sequence).

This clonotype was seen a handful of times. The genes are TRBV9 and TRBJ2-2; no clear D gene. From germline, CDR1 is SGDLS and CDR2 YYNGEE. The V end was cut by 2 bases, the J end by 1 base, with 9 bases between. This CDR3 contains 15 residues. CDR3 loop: CASSVTGQNTGELFF. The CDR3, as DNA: TGTGCCAGCAGCGTCACCGGGCAGAACACCGGGGAGCTGTTTTTT.

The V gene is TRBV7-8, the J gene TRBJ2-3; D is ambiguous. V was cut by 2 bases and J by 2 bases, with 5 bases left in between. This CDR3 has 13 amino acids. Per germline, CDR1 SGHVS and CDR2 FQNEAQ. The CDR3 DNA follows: TGTGCCAGCAGCTTAAAGTACACAGATACGCAGTATTTT. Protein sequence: CASSLKYTDTQYF.

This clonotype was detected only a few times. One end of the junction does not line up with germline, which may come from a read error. The DNA for the CDR3 is TGTGCCAGCAGCCTCCTTTGGGGTCTCGGGGCCAGCGTCCTGACTTTC. Translation gives CASSLLWGLGASVLTF. The chain carries TRBV27 and TRBJ2-6; D may correspond to TRBD1 or TRBD2 (5 bases each). The CDR3 covers 16 residues. Germline assignment: CDR1 MNHEY and CDR2 SMNVEV (reference sequence).

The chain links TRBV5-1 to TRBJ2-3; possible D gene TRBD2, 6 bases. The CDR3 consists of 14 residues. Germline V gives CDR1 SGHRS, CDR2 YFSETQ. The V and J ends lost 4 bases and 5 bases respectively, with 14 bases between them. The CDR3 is CASSTEGRKDTQYF. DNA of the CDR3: TGCGCCAGCAGCACGGAGGGCCGGAAAGATACGCAGTATTTT.

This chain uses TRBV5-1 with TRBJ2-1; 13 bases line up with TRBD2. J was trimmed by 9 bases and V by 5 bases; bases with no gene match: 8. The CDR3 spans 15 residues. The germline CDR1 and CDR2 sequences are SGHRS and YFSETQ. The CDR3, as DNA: TGCGCCAGCAGAGACGGGACTAGCGGGAAGGGTGAGCAGTTCTTC. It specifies CASRDGTSGKGEQFF.

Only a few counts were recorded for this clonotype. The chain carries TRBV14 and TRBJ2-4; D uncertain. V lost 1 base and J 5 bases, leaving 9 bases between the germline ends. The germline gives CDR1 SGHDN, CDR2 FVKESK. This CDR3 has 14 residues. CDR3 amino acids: CASSQGTPENIQYF. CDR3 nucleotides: TGTGCCAGCAGCCAAGGGACCCCGGAAAACATTCAGTACTTC.

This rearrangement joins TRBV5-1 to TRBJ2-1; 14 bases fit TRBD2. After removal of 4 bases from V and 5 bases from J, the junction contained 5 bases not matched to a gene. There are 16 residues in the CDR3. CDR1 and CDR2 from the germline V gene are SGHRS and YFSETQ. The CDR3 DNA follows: TGCGCCAGCAGCCGGACGACTAGCGGGAGGGACAATGAGCAGTTCTTC. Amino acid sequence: CASSRTTSGRDNEQFF.

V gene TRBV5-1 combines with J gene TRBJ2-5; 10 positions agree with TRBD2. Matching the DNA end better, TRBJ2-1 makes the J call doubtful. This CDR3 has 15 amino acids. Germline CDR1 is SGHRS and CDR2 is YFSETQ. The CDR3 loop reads CASSPTSGTVYEQFF. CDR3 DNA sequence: TGCGCCAGCAGCCCCACTAGCGGGACTGTTTATGAGCAGTTCTTC.

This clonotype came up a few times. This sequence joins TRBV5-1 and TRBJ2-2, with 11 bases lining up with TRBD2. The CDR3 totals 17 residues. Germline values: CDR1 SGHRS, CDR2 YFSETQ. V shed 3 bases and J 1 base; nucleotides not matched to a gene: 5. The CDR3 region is CASSSSGTSGNTGELFF. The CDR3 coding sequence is TGCGCCAGCAGCTCTTCCGGGACTAGCGGGAACACCGGGGAGCTGTTTTTT.

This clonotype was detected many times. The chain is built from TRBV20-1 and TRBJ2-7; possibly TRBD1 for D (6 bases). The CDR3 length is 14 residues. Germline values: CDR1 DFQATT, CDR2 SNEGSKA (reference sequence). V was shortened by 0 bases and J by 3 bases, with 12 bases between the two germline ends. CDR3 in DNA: TGCAGTGCTAGAGAAGGGACAAGGCACTACGAGCAGTACTTC. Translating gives CSAREGTRHYEQYF.

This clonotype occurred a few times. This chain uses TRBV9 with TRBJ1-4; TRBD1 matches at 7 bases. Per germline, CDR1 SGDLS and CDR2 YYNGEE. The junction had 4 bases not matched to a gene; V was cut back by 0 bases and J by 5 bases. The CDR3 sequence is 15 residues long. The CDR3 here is CASSVDPGGNEKLFF. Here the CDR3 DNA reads TGTGCCAGCAGCGTAGATCCAGGGGGAAATGAAAAACTGTTTTTT.

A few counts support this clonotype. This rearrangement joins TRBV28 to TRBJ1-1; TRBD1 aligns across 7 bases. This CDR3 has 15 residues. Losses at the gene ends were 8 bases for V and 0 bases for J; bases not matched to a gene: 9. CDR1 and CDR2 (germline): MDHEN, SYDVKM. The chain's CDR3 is CASQTGQAMNTEAFF. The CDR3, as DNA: TGTGCCAGCCAAACCGGACAGGCAATGAACACTGAAGCTTTCTTT.

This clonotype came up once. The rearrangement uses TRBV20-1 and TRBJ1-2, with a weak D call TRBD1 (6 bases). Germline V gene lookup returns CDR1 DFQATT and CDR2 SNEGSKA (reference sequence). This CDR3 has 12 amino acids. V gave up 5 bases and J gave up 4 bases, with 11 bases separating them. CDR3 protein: CSAPDRPYGYTF. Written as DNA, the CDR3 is TGCAGTGCTCCGGACAGACCCTATGGCTACACCTTC.

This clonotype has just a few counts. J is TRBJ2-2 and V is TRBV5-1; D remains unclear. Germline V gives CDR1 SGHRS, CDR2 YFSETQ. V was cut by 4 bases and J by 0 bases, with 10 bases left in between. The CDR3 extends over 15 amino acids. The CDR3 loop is CASSTPQPNTGELFF. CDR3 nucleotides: TGCGCCAGCAGCACCCCCCAACCGAACACCGGGGAGCTGTTTTTT.

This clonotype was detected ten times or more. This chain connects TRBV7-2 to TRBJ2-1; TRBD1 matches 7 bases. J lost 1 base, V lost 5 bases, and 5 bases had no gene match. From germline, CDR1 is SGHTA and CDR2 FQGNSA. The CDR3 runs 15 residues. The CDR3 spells CASSQDRWSYNEQFF. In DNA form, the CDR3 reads TGTGCCAGCAGCCAGGACAGGTGGTCCTACAATGAGCAGTTCTTC.

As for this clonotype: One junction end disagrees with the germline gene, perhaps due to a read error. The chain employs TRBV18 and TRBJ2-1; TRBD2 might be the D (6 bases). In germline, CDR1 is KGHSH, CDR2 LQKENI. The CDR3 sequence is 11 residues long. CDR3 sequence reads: CASSEMQRVIF. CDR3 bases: TGTGCCAGCTCAGAAATGCAGCGGGTGATCTTC.

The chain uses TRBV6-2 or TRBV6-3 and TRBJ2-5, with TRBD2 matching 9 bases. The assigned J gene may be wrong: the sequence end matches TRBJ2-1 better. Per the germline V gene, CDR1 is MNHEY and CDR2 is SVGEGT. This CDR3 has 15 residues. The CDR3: CASSYRSSGTNEQFF. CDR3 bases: TGTGCCAGCAGTTACAGGTCTAGCGGGACAAATGAGCAGTTCTTC.

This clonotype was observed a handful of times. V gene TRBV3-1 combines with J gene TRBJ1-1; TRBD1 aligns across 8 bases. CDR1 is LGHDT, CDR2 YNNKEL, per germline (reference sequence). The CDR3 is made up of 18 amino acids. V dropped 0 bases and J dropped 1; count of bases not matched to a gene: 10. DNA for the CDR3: TGTGCCAGCAGCCAAGATACAGGGGGAGCTTCAAGGAACACTGAAGCTTTCTTT. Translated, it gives CASSQDTGGASRNTEAFF.

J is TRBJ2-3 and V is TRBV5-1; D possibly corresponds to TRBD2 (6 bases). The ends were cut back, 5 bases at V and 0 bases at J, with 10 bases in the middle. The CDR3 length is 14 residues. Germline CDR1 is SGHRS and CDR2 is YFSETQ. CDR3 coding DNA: TGCGCCAGCAGTCGGCGGGACAGCACAGATACGCAGTATTTT. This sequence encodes CASSRRDSTDTQYF.

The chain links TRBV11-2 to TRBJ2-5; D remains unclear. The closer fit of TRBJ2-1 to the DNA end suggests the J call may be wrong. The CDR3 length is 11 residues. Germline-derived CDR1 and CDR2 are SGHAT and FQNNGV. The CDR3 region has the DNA TGTGCCAGCAGCAAGGGCCCCGGGCAGTTCTTC. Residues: CASSKGPGQFF.

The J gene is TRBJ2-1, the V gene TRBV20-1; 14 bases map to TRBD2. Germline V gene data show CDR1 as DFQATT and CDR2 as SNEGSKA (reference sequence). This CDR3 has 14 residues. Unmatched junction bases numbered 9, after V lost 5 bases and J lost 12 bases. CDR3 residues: CSAYGTSGRQGQFF. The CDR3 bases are TGCAGTGCTTACGGGACTAGCGGGAGACAAGGGCAGTTCTTC.

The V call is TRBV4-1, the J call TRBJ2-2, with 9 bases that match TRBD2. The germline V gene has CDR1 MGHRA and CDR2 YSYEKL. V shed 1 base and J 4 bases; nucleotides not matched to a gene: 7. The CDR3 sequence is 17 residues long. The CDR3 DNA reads TGCGCCAGCAGCCAAGGAATAGCGGGAGTGGTCACCGGGGAGCTGTTTTTT. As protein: CASSQGIAGVVTGELFF.

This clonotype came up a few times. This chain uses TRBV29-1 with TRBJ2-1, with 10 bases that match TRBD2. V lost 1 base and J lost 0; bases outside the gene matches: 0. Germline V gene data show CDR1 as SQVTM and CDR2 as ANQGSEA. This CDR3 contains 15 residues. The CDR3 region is CSVEASGSSYNEQFF. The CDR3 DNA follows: TGCAGCGTTGAAGCTAGCGGGAGCTCCTACAATGAGCAGTTCTTC.